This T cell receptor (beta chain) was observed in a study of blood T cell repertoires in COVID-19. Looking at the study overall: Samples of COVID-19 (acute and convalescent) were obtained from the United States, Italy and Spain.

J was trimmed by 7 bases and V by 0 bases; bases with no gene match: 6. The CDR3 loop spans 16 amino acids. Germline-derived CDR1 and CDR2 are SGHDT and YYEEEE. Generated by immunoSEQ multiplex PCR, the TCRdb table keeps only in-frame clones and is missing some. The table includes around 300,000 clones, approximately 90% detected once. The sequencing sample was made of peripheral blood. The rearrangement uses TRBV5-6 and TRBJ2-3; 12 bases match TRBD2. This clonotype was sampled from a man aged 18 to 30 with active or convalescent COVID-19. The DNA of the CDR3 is TGTGCCAGCAGCTTGGAGGGACTAGCGGGCGTGAATACGCAGTATTTT. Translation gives CASSLEGLAGVNTQYF.